This T cell receptor beta chain was sequenced during a study of CD8+CD57+ T cells in acquired aplastic anemia. Regarding the study as a whole: It was found that twenty-nine CD8+ CDR3 sequences were shared between patients and controls. Controls and patients did not differ significantly in CD8+ Simpson's diversity.

As for this clonotype: Antigen: not known.

Patients who underwent sequencing had shown CD8+CD57+ cell expansion by flow cytometry. Blood was sampled before the patients had received any therapy. CDR3 and TCR beta VDJ profiling relied on genomic DNA as the template. TCRdb processed the reads anew with MiXCR; each CDR3 protein has one entry. This sample yields some 170,000 distinct CDR3 sequences, of which around 48% are seen a single time; more than 1% belongs to the top ten. V dropped 6 bases and J dropped 4 bases, with 10 bases sitting between them. Germline CDR1 and CDR2: SNHLY and FYNNEI. The CDR3 totals 12 residues. The receptor was isolated from a human donor with aplastic anemia. This chain joins TRBV2 and TRBJ2-7; TRBD1 might be the D (5 bases). The sequencing input was sorted CD4+, CD8+, or CD8+CD57+ T cells (not recorded which) from PBMCs. The CDR3 protein is CASRTVSYEQYF. CDR3 nucleotide sequence: TGTGCCAGCAGGACAGTGAGTTACGAGCAGTACTTC.